The 20 T cell receptor beta chains below come from one sample, sequenced in a study of OX40 agonist ivuxolimab in advanced cancers. The assay was immunoSEQ multiplex PCR, and TCRdb's table has in-frame clones only and misses some. The table includes around 100,000 clones, around 89% detected once. Sequencing used CD4+ or CD8+ T cells sorted from blood, obtained in a trial of the OX40 agonist ivuxolimab. Source of these receptors: an adult with an advanced solid tumor such as melanoma, head and neck, liver or kidney cancer.

This clone has just one count. V and J are TRBV5-6 and TRBJ2-2; maybe TRBD1 (6 bases). There are 15 residues in the CDR3. Trimming pared 4 bases from V and 4 bases from J, leaving 14 bases between. CDR1 SGHDT and CDR2 YYEEEE come from the germline V gene. The CDR3 sequence is CASSQGWMGTGELFF. The CDR3 region has the DNA TGTGCCAGCAGCCAGGGGTGGATGGGCACCGGGGAGCTGTTTTTT.

This clone was picked up a small number of times. This sequence joins TRBV29-1 and TRBJ1-1; 8 nucleotides align to TRBD1. CDR1 and CDR2 from the germline V gene are SQVTM and ANQGSEA. V was clipped by 3 bases and J by 11 bases; unmatched bases: 2. This CDR3 is built from 10 residues. Here the CDR3 reads CSVDRTGAFF. DNA for the CDR3: TGCAGCGTTGACAGGACAGGGGCTTTCTTT.

Only a few counts were recorded for this clone. This chain uses TRBV10-3 with TRBJ1-2, with D possibly being TRBD1 (5 bases). V lost 8 bases, J lost 4 bases, and 14 bases lay in between. From germline, CDR1 is ENHRY and CDR2 SYGVKD. The CDR3 loop spans 13 amino acids. CDR3: CAIEGAGSYGYTF. In DNA, the CDR3 is TGTGCCATCGAAGGGGCAGGGAGCTATGGCTACACCTTC.

This chain uses TRBV11-2 with TRBJ2-7, with 9 bases aligning to TRBD1. The J segment lost 3 bases and the V segment lost 5 bases, leaving 5 bases of the junction unmatched. The germline CDR1 and CDR2 sequences are SGHAT and FQNNGV. The CDR3 extends over 14 amino acids. The CDR3 region is CASSPLDRGYEQYF. Here the CDR3 DNA reads TGTGCCAGCAGCCCGCTGGACAGGGGCTACGAGCAGTACTTC.

The chain links TRBV19 to TRBJ2-1; D call uncertain. Germline assignment: CDR1 LNHDA and CDR2 SQIVND (reference sequence). The V and J ends lost 3 bases and 10 bases respectively, with 13 bases between them. This CDR3 is built from 13 residues. CDR3 nucleotides: TGTGCCAGTAGTATTCTTTTATTGAGGGAGCAGTTCTTC. Encoded protein: CASSILLLREQFF.

This clone has only one observation. As DNA, the CDR3 is TGTGCCAGTAGTATAGAGGGAGGGGACACTGAAGCTTTCTTT. This translates into CASSIEGGDTEAFF. V is TRBV19 and J is TRBJ1-1; D possibly corresponds to TRBD1 (5 bases). V shed 0 bases and J shed 3 bases, with 8 bases lying between them. The CDR3 covers 14 residues. The germline V gene has CDR1 LNHDA and CDR2 SQIVND (reference sequence).

The rearrangement joins TRBV6-5 to TRBJ2-3; weak D call: TRBD2 (5 bases). This CDR3 is built from 14 residues. Germline-derived CDR1 and CDR2 are MNHEY and SVGAGI. V was trimmed by 8 bases and J by 0 bases, leaving 12 bases between them. CDR3 in amino acids: CASAYQRSTDTQYF. CDR3 nucleotide sequence: TGTGCCAGCGCCTACCAGCGGAGCACAGATACGCAGTATTTT.

This clone came up once. CDR3 DNA sequence: TGTGCCAGCAGTTACTCGGGAGGGACCTACGAGCAGTACTTC. Its protein is CASSYSGGTYEQYF. The chain recombines TRBV6-5 with TRBJ2-7; 7 bases align to TRBD2. The V gene's germline CDR1 is MNHEY and CDR2 SVGAGI. This CDR3 is 14 amino acids long. J was trimmed by 2 bases and V by 0 bases; bases with no gene match: 1.

The chain employs TRBV5-1 and TRBJ1-2; no clear D gene. V was clipped by 3 bases and J by 8 bases, with 20 bases between them. CDR3 length: 15 residues. Per germline, CDR1 SGHRS and CDR2 YFSETQ. CDR3 coding DNA: TGCGCCAGCAGCTCGTACGATGCGAGGAGTGGCGGCTACACCTTC. Translation gives CASSSYDARSGGYTF.

The J gene is TRBJ2-7, the V gene TRBV5-1; D perhaps matches TRBD2 (5 bases). Germline V gives CDR1 SGHRS, CDR2 YFSETQ. There are 11 residues in the CDR3. V was pared by 5 bases and J by 6 bases, with 9 bases between. Here the CDR3 DNA reads TGCGCCAGCAGGGCCGGGGTCGAGCAGTACTTC. It is translated as CASRAGVEQYF.

The chain carries TRBV7-9 and TRBJ1-1, with 10 bases lining up with TRBD1. Germline CDR1 SEHNR, CDR2 FQNEAQ (reference sequence). This CDR3 has 16 residues. J lost 4 bases, V lost 1 base, and 6 bases had no gene match. The CDR3 DNA reads TGTGCCAGCAGCTTAGGACAGGGGGCTTCGGGCACTGAAGCTTTCTTT. Its translation is CASSLGQGASGTEAFF.

The genes are TRBV6-5 and TRBJ2-3; 7 nucleotides agree with TRBD1. V lost 1 base to trimming and J lost 5 bases; unmatched junction nucleotides: 9. The CDR3 totals 16 residues. Germline CDR1 reads MNHEY; CDR2 reads SVGAGI. This CDR3 reads CASSYWGRGSGDTQYF. The CDR3 bases are TGTGCCAGCAGTTACTGGGGCAGGGGGAGTGGAGATACGCAGTATTTT.

As regards this clone: This specimen includes other DNA sequences encoding the same CDR3. V gene TRBV19 combines with J gene TRBJ1-1; weak D call: TRBD1 (6 bases). Germline CDR1 is LNHDA and CDR2 is SQIVND (reference sequence). V was shortened by 3 bases and J by 1 base, with 9 bases between the two germline ends. This CDR3 spans 14 amino acids. CDR3 protein: CASSIQGSNTEAFF. CDR3 coding DNA: TGTGCCAGTAGTATTCAGGGGTCGAACACTGAAGCTTTCTTT.

The chain carries TRBV6-6 and TRBJ2-3; the D is unclear. CDR1 MNHNY and CDR2 SVGAGI come from the germline V gene (reference sequence). The CDR3 is 13 amino acids. Trimming pared 0 bases from V and 6 bases from J, leaving 7 bases between. CDR3 nucleotide sequence: TGTGCCAGCAGTTACTCAGAGTCGGATACGCAGTATTTT. Amino acids: CASSYSESDTQYF.

The chain couples TRBV5-1 to TRBJ2-1, with 9 bases aligning to TRBD1. This CDR3 is built from 16 residues. Per the germline V gene, CDR1 is SGHRS and CDR2 is YFSETQ. With V trimmed by 4 bases and J by 4 bases, 9 bases remained unmatched. The CDR3 nucleotides read TGCGCCAGCAGCAACAACCCGGGACAGGGTTACAATGAGCAGTTCTTC. Translating it yields CASSNNPGQGYNEQFF.

This clone was observed once. DNA for the CDR3: TGCGCCAGCAGCTGGAACGGACAGGGTCCCTACAATGAGCAGTTCTTC. This translates into CASSWNGQGPYNEQFF. V gene TRBV5-1 combines with J gene TRBJ2-1, with 8 bases matching TRBD1. V lost 3 bases and J lost 2; bases outside the gene matches: 7. The germline V gene has CDR1 SGHRS and CDR2 YFSETQ. This CDR3 has 16 residues.

V gene TRBV19 combines with J gene TRBJ2-1; 7 nucleotides line up with TRBD2. The CDR3 has 16 amino acids. Per germline, CDR1 LNHDA and CDR2 SQIVND (reference sequence). Germline trimming cut 10 bases from V and 2 bases from J; bases unmatched to any gene: 14. This CDR3 reads CATQSRGGGTYNEQFF. The CDR3 DNA follows: TGTGCCACTCAAAGTCGCGGGGGAGGGACCTACAATGAGCAGTTCTTC. The full variable domain, completed using reference TRBV19 and TRBJ2-1, is DGGITQSPKYLFRKEGQNVTLSCEQNLNHDAMYWYRQDPGQGLRLIYYSQIVNDFQKGDIAEGYSVSREKKESFPLTVTSAQKNPTAFYLCATQSRGGGTYNEQFFGPGTRLTVL.

This chain uses TRBV5-1 with TRBJ2-7; D possibly corresponds to TRBD1 (6 bases). The germline V gene has CDR1 SGHRS and CDR2 YFSETQ. The CDR3 is 14 amino acids. Trimming removed 0 bases at V and 4 bases at J, with 11 bases between. The DNA of the CDR3 is TGCGCCAGCAGCTTGGACAGGGTTCGTTACGAGCAGTACTTC. This codes for CASSLDRVRYEQYF. Variable domain in full (rest from reference TRBV5-1 and TRBJ2-7): KAGVTQTPRYLIKTRGQQVTLSCSPISGHRSVSWYQQTPGQGLQFLFEYFSETQRNKGNFPGRFSGRQFSNSRSEMNVSTLELGDSALYLCASSLDRVRYEQYFGPGTRLTVT.

This clone was counted a single time. The chain employs TRBV10-3 and TRBJ2-1, with D perhaps matching TRBD2 (6 bases). The germline gives CDR1 ENHRY, CDR2 SYGVKD. This CDR3 has 13 residues. V gave up 0 bases and J gave up 10 bases, with 10 bases separating them. DNA for the CDR3: TGTGCCATCAGTGAGTCGAACGCGGGAGAGCAGTTCTTC. This sequence encodes CAISESNAGEQFF.

The gene calls are TRBV29-1 and TRBJ1-2, with D perhaps TRBD1 (5 bases). V was shortened by 8 bases and J by 2 bases, with 15 bases between the two germline ends. Germline loops: CDR1 SQVTM, CDR2 ANQGSEA. The CDR3 consists of 13 residues. CDR3 in amino acids: CSSWDQTNYGYTF. For the CDR3, the DNA is TGCAGCTCATGGGACCAAACCAACTATGGCTACACCTTC.